The rows below give T cell receptor beta chains drawn from one sample of a study of cytomegalovirus exposure and HLA in healthy donors. Some clones are missing from TCRdb's copy, which holds only in-frame ones; the method was immunoSEQ multiplex PCR. This table has around 180,000 clones, approximately 71% appearing once. Sequenced: PBMCs. The receptors were sampled from a girl aged 5-17 years in good health and CMV-seronegative. Each CDR3 is given with its conserved first and last residue. A D gene is named only where the DNA matches it firmly. Clone size is stated in some rows and not others, as once, few, many or a class when expanded.

TRBV2	NA	TRBJ2-7	once	CASKGDLEQYF	TGTGCCAGCAAGGGGGACCTCGAGCAGTACTTC
TRBV2	NA	TRBJ2-7	NA	CASSERQAPEQYF	TGTGCCAGCAGTGAGCGACAGGCTCCCGAGCAGTACTTC
TRBV19	TRBD1	TRBJ1-5	NA	CASSQGARNQPQHF	TGTGCCAGTAGCCAGGGGGCGCGGAATCAGCCCCAGCATTTT
TRBV19	NA	TRBJ1-2	NA	CASSTNGPVGNGYTF	TGTGCCAGTAGCACTAACGGACCCGTCGGGAATGGCTACACCTTC
TRBV6-1	TRBD1	TRBJ1-5	NA	CASSASWDRAGQPQHF	TGTGCCAGCAGTGCTAGTTGGGACAGGGCGGGGCAGCCCCAGCATTTT
TRBV27	TRBD1	TRBJ2-1	once	CASSLRDRSEQFF	TGTGCCAGCAGTCTCCGGGACAGGAGTGAGCAGTTCTTC
TRBV19	NA	TRBJ2-7	NA	CASSIGPGRSYEQYF	TGTGCCAGTAGTATAGGGCCAGGGAGGTCCTACGAGCAGTACTTC
TRBV14	NA	TRBJ2-1	NA	CASSPRWMATGYNEQFF	TGTGCCAGCAGCCCAAGATGGATGGCTACAGGGTACAATGAGCAGTTCTTC
TRBV5-6	TRBD1	TRBJ2-2	few	CASSLGTGAGELFF	TGTGCCAGCAGCTTGGGGACAGGGGCCGGGGAGCTGTTTTTT
TRBV9	NA	TRBJ1-3	NA	CASSVESSGNTIYF	TGTGCCAGCAGCGTAGAGAGCTCTGGAAACACCATATATTTT
TRBV6-5	TRBD1	TRBJ2-1	NA	CASSYSGTGGNEQFF	TGTGCCAGCAGTTACTCCGGGACAGGGGGCAATGAGCAGTTCTTC
TRBV2	TRBD1	TRBJ1-1	NA	CASRDDRESTEAFF	TGTGCCAGCAGGGATGACAGGGAGAGCACTGAAGCTTTCTTT
TRBV5-6	TRBD1	TRBJ2-5	NA	CASSYRQGVGETQYF	TGTGCCAGCAGCTACCGACAGGGGGTAGGAGAGACCCAGTACTTC
TRBV21-1	NA	TRBJ2-3	NA	CASTSLTSDHTDTQYF	TGTGCCAGCACCTCACTGACTAGCGACCACACAGATACGCAGTATTTT
TRBV5-6	TRBD1	TRBJ2-7	few	CASSSAGTGRIEQYF	TGTGCCAGCAGCTCGGCCGGGACAGGGAGAATCGAGCAGTACTTC
TRBV6-5	TRBD1	TRBJ2-5	NA	CASSQQDRGKETQYF	TGTGCCAGCAGTCAGCAGGACAGGGGGAAAGAGACCCAGTACTTC
TRBV29-1	TRBD1	TRBJ2-1	NA	CSVGGTGSGEQFF	TGCAGCGTGGGGGGGACAGGGTCTGGTGAGCAGTTCTTC
TRBV5-1	TRBD1	TRBJ2-2	NA	CASTSFRGDRGSPGELFF	TGCGCCAGCACCTCCTTTCGGGGTGACAGGGGTTCCCCCGGGGAGCTGTTTTTT
TRBV6-5	NA	TRBJ2-7	NA	CASRSSGEQYF	TGTGCCAGCAGATCCTCAGGCGAGCAGTACTTC
TRBV9	NA	TRBJ1-6	few	CASSPRGGTNNSPLHF	TGTGCCAGCAGCCCCCGTGGCGGGACCAATAATTCACCCCTCCACTTT
TRBV19	NA	TRBJ1-5	NA	CASSPGLNQPQHF	TGTGCCAGTAGTCCAGGGTTGAATCAGCCCCAGCATTTT
TRBV2	TRBD1	TRBJ2-5	NA	CASRAGQGGETQYF	TGTGCCAGCAGAGCCGGACAGGGAGGAGAGACCCAGTACTTC
TRBV19	NA	TRBJ2-2	NA	CASVDWSGELFF	TGTGCCAGTGTCGATTGGAGCGGGGAGCTGTTTTTT
TRBV6-5	NA	TRBJ1-2	NA	CASSYGGHGYTF	TGTGCCAGCAGTTACGGCGGGCATGGCTACACCTTC